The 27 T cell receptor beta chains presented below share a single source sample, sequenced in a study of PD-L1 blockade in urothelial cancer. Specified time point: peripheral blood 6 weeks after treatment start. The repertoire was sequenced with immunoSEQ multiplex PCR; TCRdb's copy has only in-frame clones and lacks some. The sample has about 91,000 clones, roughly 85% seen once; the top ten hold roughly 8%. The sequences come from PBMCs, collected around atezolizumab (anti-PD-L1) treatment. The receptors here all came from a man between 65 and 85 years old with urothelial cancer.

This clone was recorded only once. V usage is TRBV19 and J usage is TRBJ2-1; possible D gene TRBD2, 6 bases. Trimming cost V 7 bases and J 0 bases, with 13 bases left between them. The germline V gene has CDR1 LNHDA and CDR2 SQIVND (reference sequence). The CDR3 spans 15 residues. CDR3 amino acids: CASNRAGTSYNEQFF. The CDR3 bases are TGTGCCAGTAACCGCGCGGGAACCTCCTACAATGAGCAGTTCTTC. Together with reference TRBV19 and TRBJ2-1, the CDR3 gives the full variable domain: DGGITQSPKYLFRKEGQNVTLSCEQNLNHDAMYWYRQDPGQGLRLIYYSQIVNDFQKGDIAEGYSVSREKKESFPLTVTSAQKNPTAFYLCASNRAGTSYNEQFFGPGTRLTVL.

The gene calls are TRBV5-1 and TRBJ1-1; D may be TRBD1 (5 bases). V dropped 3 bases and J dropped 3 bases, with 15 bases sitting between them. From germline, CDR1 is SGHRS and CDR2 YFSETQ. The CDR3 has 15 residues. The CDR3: CASSSEGRRDTEAFF. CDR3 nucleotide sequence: TGCGCCAGCAGCTCAGAGGGGAGGAGGGACACTGAAGCTTTCTTT. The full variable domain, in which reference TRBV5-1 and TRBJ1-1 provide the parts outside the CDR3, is KAGVTQTPRYLIKTRGQQVTLSCSPISGHRSVSWYQQTPGQGLQFLFEYFSETQRNKGNFPGRFSGRQFSNSRSEMNVSTLELGDSALYLCASSSEGRRDTEAFFGQGTRLTVV.

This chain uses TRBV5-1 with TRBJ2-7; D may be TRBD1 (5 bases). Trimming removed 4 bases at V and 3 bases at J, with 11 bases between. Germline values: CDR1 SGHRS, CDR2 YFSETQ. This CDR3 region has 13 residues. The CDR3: CASSTPDSYEQYF. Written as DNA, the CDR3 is TGCGCCAGCAGCACACCCGACAGCTACGAGCAGTACTTC.

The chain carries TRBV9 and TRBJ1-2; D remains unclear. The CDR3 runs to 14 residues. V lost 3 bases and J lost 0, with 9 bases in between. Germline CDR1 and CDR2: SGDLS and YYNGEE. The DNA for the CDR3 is TGTGCCAGCAGCGCCGCCGGGTCTAACTATGGCTACACCTTC. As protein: CASSAAGSNYGYTF. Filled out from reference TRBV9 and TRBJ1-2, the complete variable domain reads DSGVTQTPKHLITATGQRVTLRCSPRSGDLSVYWYQQSLDQGLQFLIQYYNGEERAKGNILERFSAQQFPDLHSELNLSSLELGDSALYFCASSAAGSNYGYTFGSGTRLTVV.

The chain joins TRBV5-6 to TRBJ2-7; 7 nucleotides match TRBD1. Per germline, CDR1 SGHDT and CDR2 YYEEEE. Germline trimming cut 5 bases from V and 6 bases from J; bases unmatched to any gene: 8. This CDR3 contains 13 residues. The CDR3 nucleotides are TGTGCCAGCAGACGGGACAGAGAAGGCGAGCAGTACTTC. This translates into CASRRDREGEQYF.

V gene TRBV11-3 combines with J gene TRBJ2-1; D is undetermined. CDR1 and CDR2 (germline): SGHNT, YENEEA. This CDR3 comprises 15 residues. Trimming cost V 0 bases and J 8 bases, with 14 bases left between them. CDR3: CASSLDPPRVYEQFF. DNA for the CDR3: TGTGCCAGCAGCTTAGATCCGCCCCGGGTCTATGAGCAGTTCTTC.

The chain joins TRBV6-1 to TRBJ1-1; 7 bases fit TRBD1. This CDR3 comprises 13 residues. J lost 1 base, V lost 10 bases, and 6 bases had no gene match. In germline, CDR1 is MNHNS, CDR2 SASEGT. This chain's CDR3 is CATRQGSNTEAFF. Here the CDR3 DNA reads TGTGCCACTCGACAGGGATCGAACACTGAAGCTTTCTTT.

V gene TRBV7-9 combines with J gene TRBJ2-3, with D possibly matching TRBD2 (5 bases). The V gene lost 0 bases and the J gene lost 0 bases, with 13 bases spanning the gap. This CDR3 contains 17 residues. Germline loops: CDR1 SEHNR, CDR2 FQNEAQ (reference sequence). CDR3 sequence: CASSLAPGLLSTDTQYF. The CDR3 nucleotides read TGTGCCAGCAGCTTAGCGCCAGGACTTCTTAGCACAGATACGCAGTATTTT.

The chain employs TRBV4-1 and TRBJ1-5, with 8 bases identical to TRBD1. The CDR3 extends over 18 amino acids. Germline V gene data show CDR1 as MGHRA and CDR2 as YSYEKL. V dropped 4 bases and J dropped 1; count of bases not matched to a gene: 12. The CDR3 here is CASSLLPRTGLSNQPQHF. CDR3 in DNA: TGCGCCAGCAGCCTACTCCCCCGGACAGGGTTAAGCAATCAGCCCCAGCATTTT.

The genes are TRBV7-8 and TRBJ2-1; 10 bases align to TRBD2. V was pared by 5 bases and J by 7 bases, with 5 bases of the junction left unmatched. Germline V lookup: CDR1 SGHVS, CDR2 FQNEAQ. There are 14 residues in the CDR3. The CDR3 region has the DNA TGTGCCAGCAGCCCCGGGACTAGCGTTAATGAGCAGTTCTTC. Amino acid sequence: CASSPGTSVNEQFF.

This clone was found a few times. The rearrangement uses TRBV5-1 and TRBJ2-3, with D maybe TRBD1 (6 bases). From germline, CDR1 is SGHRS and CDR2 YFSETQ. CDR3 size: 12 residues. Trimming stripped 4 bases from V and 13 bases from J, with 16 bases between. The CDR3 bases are TGCGCCAGCAGCGAAGGGGGTCCCGGCGAGTATTTT. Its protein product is CASSEGGPGEYF.

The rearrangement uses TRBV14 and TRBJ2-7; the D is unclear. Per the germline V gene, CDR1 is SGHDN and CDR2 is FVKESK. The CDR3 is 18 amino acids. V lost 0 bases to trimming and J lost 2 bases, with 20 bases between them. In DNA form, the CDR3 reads TGTGCCAGCAGCCAAGATCATTACTCGCGAGGATTAACCTACGAGCAGTACTTC. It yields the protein CASSQDHYSRGLTYEQYF.

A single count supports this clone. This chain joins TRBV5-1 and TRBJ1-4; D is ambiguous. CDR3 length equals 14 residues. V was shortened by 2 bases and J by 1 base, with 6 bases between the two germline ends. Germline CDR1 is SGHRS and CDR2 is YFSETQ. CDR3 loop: CASSFSQTNEKLFF. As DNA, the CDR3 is TGCGCCAGCAGCTTTTCACAAACTAATGAAAAACTGTTTTTT.

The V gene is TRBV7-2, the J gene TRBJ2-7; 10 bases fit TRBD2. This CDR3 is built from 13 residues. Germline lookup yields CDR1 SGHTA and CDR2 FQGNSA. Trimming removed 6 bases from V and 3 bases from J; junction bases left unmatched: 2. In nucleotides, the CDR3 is TGTGCCAGCAGTATAGCGGGGGGCTACGAGCAGTACTTC. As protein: CASSIAGGYEQYF.

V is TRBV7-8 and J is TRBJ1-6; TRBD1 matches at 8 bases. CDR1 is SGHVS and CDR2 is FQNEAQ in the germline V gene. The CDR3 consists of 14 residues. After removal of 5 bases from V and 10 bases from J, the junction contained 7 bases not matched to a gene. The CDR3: CASSLGQGGSPLHF. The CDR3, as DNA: TGTGCCAGCAGCCTCGGACAGGGAGGGTCACCCCTCCACTTT.

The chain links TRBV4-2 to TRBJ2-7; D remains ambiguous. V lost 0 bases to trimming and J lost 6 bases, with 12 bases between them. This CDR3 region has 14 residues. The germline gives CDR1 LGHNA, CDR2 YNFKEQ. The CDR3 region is CASSQDRLVSEQYF. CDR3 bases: TGTGCCAGCAGCCAAGATCGTCTAGTATCCGAGCAGTACTTC.

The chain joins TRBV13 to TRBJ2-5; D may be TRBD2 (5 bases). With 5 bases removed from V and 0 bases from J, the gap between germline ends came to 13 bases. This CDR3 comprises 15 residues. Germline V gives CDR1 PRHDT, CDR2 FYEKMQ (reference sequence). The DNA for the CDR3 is TGTGCCAGCAGCCCTCCGGGATTACACCAAGAGACCCAGTACTTC. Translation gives CASSPPGLHQETQYF.

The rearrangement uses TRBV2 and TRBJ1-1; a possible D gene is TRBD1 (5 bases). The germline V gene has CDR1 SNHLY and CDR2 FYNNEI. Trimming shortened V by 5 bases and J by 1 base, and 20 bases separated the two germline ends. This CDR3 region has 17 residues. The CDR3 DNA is TGTGCCAGCAGTAGGAGTTGGGGGGAGATACAGAACACTGAAGCTTTCTTT. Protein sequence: CASSRSWGEIQNTEAFF.

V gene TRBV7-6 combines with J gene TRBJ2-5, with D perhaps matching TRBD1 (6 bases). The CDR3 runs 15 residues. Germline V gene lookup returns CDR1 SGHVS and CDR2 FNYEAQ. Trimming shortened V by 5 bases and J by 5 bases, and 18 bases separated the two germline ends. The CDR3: CASSAGTFSRETQYF. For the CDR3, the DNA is TGTGCCAGCAGCGCCGGGACATTTAGCAGGGAGACCCAGTACTTC.

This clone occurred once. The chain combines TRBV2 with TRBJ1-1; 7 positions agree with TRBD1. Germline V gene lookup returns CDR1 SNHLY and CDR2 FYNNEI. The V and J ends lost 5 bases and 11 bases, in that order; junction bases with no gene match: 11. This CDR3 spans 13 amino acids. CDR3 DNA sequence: TGTGCCAGCAGTATGGGACAGCGGCCATGGGCTTTCTTT. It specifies CASSMGQRPWAFF.

This CDR3 is CASTNPEQGRKMGETQYF. The CDR3 DNA reads as TGTGCCAGCACCAACCCGGAACAGGGGCGGAAGATGGGGGAGACCCAGTACTTC. The V gene is TRBV21-1, the J gene TRBJ2-5; the table calls TRBD1, which could not be checked here. TRBV21-1 has pseudogene status. This CDR3 has 18 residues.

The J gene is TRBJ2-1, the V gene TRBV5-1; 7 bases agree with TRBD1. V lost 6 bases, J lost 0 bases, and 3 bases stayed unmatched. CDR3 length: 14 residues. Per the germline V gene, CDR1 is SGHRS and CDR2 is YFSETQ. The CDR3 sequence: CASTRDSSYNEQFF. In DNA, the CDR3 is TGCGCCAGCACCCGGGACAGCTCCTACAATGAGCAGTTCTTC.

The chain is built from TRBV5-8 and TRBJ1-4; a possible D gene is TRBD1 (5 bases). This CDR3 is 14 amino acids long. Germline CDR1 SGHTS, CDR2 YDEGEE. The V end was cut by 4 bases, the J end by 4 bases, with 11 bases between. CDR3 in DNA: TGTGCCAGCAGCCTATTAGGGGTTAATGAAAAACTGTTTTTT. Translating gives CASSLLGVNEKLFF.

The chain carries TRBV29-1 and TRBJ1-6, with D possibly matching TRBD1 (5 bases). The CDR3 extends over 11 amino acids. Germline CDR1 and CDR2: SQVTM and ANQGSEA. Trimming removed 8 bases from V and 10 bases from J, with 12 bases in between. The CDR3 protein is CSQPGRSPLHF. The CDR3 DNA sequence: TGCAGCCAGCCAGGGAGGTCACCCCTCCACTTT.

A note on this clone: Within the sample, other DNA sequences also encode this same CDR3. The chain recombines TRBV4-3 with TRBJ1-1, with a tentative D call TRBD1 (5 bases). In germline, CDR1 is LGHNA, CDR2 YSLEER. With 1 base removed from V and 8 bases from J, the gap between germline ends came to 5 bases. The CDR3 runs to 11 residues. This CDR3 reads CASSQGTEAFF. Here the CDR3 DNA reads TGCGCCAGCAGCCAAGGGACAGAAGCTTTCTTT.

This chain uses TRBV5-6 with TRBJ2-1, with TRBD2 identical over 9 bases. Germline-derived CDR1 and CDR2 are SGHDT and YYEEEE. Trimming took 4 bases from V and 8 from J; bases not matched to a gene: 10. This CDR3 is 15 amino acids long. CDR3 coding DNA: TGTGCCAGCAGCCGAGCGGGGGGAAGCCACTATGAGCAGTTCTTC. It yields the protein CASSRAGGSHYEQFF.

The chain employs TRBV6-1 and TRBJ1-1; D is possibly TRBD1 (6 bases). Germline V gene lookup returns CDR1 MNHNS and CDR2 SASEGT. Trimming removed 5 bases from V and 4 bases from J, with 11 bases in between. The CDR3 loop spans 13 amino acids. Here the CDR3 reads CASSTRTATEAFF. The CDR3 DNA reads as TGTGCCAGCAGTACCCGGACAGCCACTGAAGCTTTCTTT.